Listed below are T cell receptor beta chains from one sample, sequenced in a study of T cell repertoires in aging, cancer and after chemotherapy. From the multiplex PCR reads, TCRdb called clonotypes with MiXCR, one entry per CDR3 protein. Of about 12,000 distinct CDR3 sequences listed, 30% to 40% were seen once; the top ten hold 10%. Sample: blood. These TCRs come from a human donor in good health. The donor label of this sample is uncertain. Each CDR3 is given with its conserved first and last residue. D genes are given only for firm matches. Clone size, where shown, is once, few, many, or a class for clones that have expanded.

j_gene	v_gene	abundance	d_gene	CDR3nt	CDR3aa
TRBJ1-6	TRBV29-1	medium-sized	TRBD1	TGCAGCGTAGGGTGGGACAGTTGGGCCCCCTCCTATAATTCACCCCTCCACTTT	CSVGWDSWAPSYNSPLHF
TRBJ1-4	TRBV27	few	NA	TGTGCCAGCAGTTTTAGGGGAGCAGACGAAAAACTGTTTTTT	CASSFRGADEKLFF
TRBJ1-5	TRBV6-5	NA	TRBD1	TGTGCCAGCAGACGGGACAGGGGGCTTCGACAGCCCCAGCATTTT	CASRRDRGLRQPQHF
TRBJ1-1	TRBV7-9	few	TRBD1	TGTGCCAGCAGCAGACAGGGCATGAACACTGAAGCTTTCTTT	CASSRQGMNTEAFF
TRBJ1-6	TRBV6-4	medium-sized	NA	TGTGCCAGCAGTGACGGGGGAACCCCTAATTCACCCCTCCACTTT	CASSDGGTPNSPLHF
TRBJ1-2	TRBV11-1	NA	NA	TGTGCCAGCAGCCCCGGGAGCAGCTATGGCTACACCTTC	CASSPGSSYGYTF
TRBJ2-1	TRBV27	NA	TRBD1	TGTGCCAGCAGCAGTCCCGGGACAGCCTACAATGAGCAGTTCTTC	CASSSPGTAYNEQFF
TRBJ2-3	TRBV7-9	few	TRBD1	TGTGCCAGCAGTTTTAGAACAGGGGGCACAGATACGCAGTATTTT	CASSFRTGGTDTQYF
TRBJ2-1	TRBV29-1	medium-sized	NA	TGCAGCGTTGATGCAGGGAGCTCCTACAATGAGCAGTTCTTC	CSVDAGSSYNEQFF
TRBJ2-3	TRBV6-5	few	TRBD2	TGTGCCAGCAGTTTGATCGGGAGGACTAGCACAGATACGCAGTATTTT	CASSLIGRTSTDTQYF
TRBJ1-3	TRBV7-9	NA	TRBD1	TGTGCCAGCAGCTCGCAAACAGGGGCTGGAAACACCATATATTTT	CASSSQTGAGNTIYF
TRBJ2-3	TRBV18	NA	NA	TGTGCCAGCTCACCACAGGGCAATTCGGCCTATACGCAGTATTTT	CASSPQGNSAYTQYF
TRBJ2-7	TRBV15	NA	TRBD2	TGTGCCACCAGCAGAGTGGGACTAGCGGGGGTACCCTACGAGCAGTACTTC	CATSRVGLAGVPYEQYF
TRBJ2-5	TRBV19	few	NA	TGTGCCAGTAGTATAGCGGGGGAGACCCAGTACTTC	CASSIAGETQYF
TRBJ2-2	TRBV19	medium-sized	NA	TGTGCCAGTAGCGGCACACTAAACACCGGGGAGCTGTTTTTT	CASSGTLNTGELFF
TRBJ2-3	TRBV19	few	TRBD1	TGTGCCAGTAATCGACAGGGGGTAATAGATACGCAGTATTTT	CASNRQGVIDTQYF
TRBJ1-3	TRBV11-2	NA	NA	TGTGCCAGCAAATATGGGGGGGATGGAAACACCATATATTTT	CASKYGGDGNTIYF
TRBJ2-5	TRBV27	NA	TRBD2	TGTGCCAGCAGTTCCACTAGCGGGGGTCGAACCCAGTACTTC	CASSSTSGGRTQYF
TRBJ2-3	TRBV19	medium-sized	NA	TGTGCCAGTAGTATAGGGGCAGCCACAGATACGCAGTATTTT	CASSIGAATDTQYF
TRBJ1-1	TRBV6-5	NA	NA	TGTGCCAGCAGTTACTCGAGCGCGGACAGAAACACTGAAGCTTTCTTT	CASSYSSADRNTEAFF
TRBJ2-1	TRBV19	medium-sized	NA	TGTGCCAGTAGTAAGGAAGAACACTCCTACAATGAGCAGTTCTTC	CASSKEEHSYNEQFF
TRBJ2-5	TRBV11-1	NA	NA	TGTGCCAGCAGCTTAGGTTCAGTCCAAGAGACCCAGTACTTC	CASSLGSVQETQYF